A selection of T cell receptor beta chains follows, all from one sample in a study of T cell repertoires in cytomegalovirus infection. Antigens for these TCRs are unknown. TCRdb re-called the reads through MiXCR, storing one row per CDR3 protein. The sample holds 140,000 to 150,000 distinct CDR3 sequences, around 32% seen once. The specimen was CD8+ T cells from cultured PBMCs, collected from culture after CMV antigen stimulation. Receptors were obtained from a human donor in good health (CMV status not recorded). Some clones in this sample may be carry-over from other donors' samples. Both conserved end residues are part of each CDR3. The order of the fields is CDR3 protein, CDR3 DNA, D gene, V gene, clone size, J gene. D genes are given only for firm matches. Rows may omit the clone size; those that give it use once, few, many or a size class.

cdr3_aa: CTSSGHPAGELFF
cdr3_nt: TGTACCAGCAGTGGACACCCCGCCGGGGAGCTGTTTTTT
d_call: -
v_call: TRBV14
clone_size: -
j_call: TRBJ2-2

cdr3_aa: CASSADQTGASYEQYF
cdr3_nt: TGTGCCAGCAGCGCCGATCAGACTGGAGCTTCCTACGAGCAGTACTTC
d_call: -
v_call: TRBV9
clone_size: -
j_call: TRBJ2-7

cdr3_aa: CASSYNPGLAATDTQYF
cdr3_nt: TGTGCCAGCAGTTACAACCCGGGACTAGCAGCCACAGATACGCAGTATTTT
d_call: TRBD2
v_call: TRBV6-8
clone_size: -
j_call: TRBJ2-3

cdr3_aa: CASSSSGPETQYF
cdr3_nt: TGTGCCAGCAGTTCAAGCGGACCAGAGACCCAGTACTTC
d_call: -
v_call: TRBV6-5
clone_size: -
j_call: TRBJ2-5

cdr3_aa: CASSWGPEGYGYTF
cdr3_nt: TGTGCCAGCAGCTGGGGCCCGGAAGGCTATGGCTACACCTTC
d_call: -
v_call: TRBV7-2
clone_size: once
j_call: TRBJ1-2

cdr3_aa: CASSFGTIGYEQYF
cdr3_nt: TGTGCCAGCAGTTTCGGGACTATAGGGTACGAGCAGTACTTC
d_call: TRBD2
v_call: TRBV12-3/TRBV12-4
clone_size: few
j_call: TRBJ2-7

cdr3_aa: CASSPGFSYGYTF
cdr3_nt: TGTGCCAGCAGTCCGGGGTTCTCATATGGCTACACCTTC
d_call: -
v_call: TRBV12-3/TRBV12-4
clone_size: few
j_call: TRBJ1-2

cdr3_aa: CASSTGTGYTGQYF
cdr3_nt: TGTGCCAGTAGTACCGGGACAGGGTATACGGGACAGTACTTC
d_call: TRBD1
v_call: TRBV19
clone_size: -
j_call: TRBJ2-4

cdr3_aa: CASSLVRGWSEQCF
cdr3_nt: TGTGCCAGCAGCTTAGTTAGGGGTTGGTCCGAGCAGTGCTTC
d_call: -
v_call: TRBV7-4
clone_size: -
j_call: TRBJ2-7

cdr3_aa: CASSFASGNQPQHF
cdr3_nt: TGTGCCAGCAGCTTCGCCTCGGGCAATCAGCCCCAGCATTTT
d_call: -
v_call: TRBV5-6
clone_size: -
j_call: TRBJ1-5

cdr3_aa: CASSWWGSPSYEQYF
cdr3_nt: TGTGCCAGCAGCTGGTGGGGGTCCCCTTCCTACGAGCAGTACTTC
d_call: -
v_call: TRBV5-6
clone_size: -
j_call: TRBJ2-7

cdr3_aa: CATSSRDRDVETQYF
cdr3_nt: TGTGCCACCAGCAGCCGCGACAGGGACGTAGAGACCCAGTACTTC
d_call: TRBD1
v_call: TRBV15
clone_size: -
j_call: TRBJ2-5

cdr3_aa: CASRGEILVGYGYTF
cdr3_nt: TGTGCCAGCAGAGGGGAGATATTAGTAGGCTATGGCTACACCTTC
d_call: -
v_call: TRBV6-1
clone_size: -
j_call: TRBJ1-2

cdr3_aa: CASSEGPEAFF
cdr3_nt: TGTGCCAGCAGTGAGGGTCCTGAAGCTTTCTTT
d_call: -
v_call: TRBV12-3/TRBV12-4
clone_size: -
j_call: TRBJ1-1

cdr3_aa: CASSLRAESNQPQHF
cdr3_nt: TGTGCCAGCAGTCTCAGGGCAGAGAGCAATCAGCCCCAGCATTTT
d_call: -
v_call: TRBV6-6
clone_size: -
j_call: TRBJ1-5

cdr3_aa: CASSQVFGQTQYF
cdr3_nt: TGCGCCAGCAGCCAAGTCTTCGGCCAGACCCAGTACTTC
d_call: -
v_call: TRBV4-1
clone_size: -
j_call: TRBJ2-5

cdr3_aa: CSVEWTGFHTGELFF
cdr3_nt: TGCAGCGTTGAGTGGACAGGGTTTCACACCGGGGAGCTGTTTTTT
d_call: TRBD1
v_call: TRBV29-1
clone_size: -
j_call: TRBJ2-2

cdr3_aa: CASSRTGEYSNQPQHF
cdr3_nt: TGTGCCAGCAGCCGGACGGGAGAGTATAGCAATCAGCCCCAGCATTTT
d_call: -
v_call: TRBV7-8
clone_size: many
j_call: TRBJ1-5

cdr3_aa: CSARDLRLAGSYNEQFF
cdr3_nt: TGCAGTGCTAGAGATCTTCGACTAGCGGGATCATACAATGAGCAGTTCTTC
d_call: TRBD2
v_call: TRBV20-1
clone_size: once
j_call: TRBJ2-1

cdr3_aa: CASSDTTGGLGRQPQHF
cdr3_nt: TGTGCCAGCAGTGACACGACGGGAGGACTCGGCAGGCAGCCCCAGCATTTT
d_call: -
v_call: TRBV6-8
clone_size: once
j_call: TRBJ1-5

cdr3_aa: CASSPPENNEQFF
cdr3_nt: TGCGCCAGCAGCCCCCCGGAGAACAATGAGCAGTTCTTC
d_call: -
v_call: TRBV4-1
clone_size: many
j_call: TRBJ2-1

cdr3_aa: CATSRDNRGGEQYF
cdr3_nt: TGTGCCACCAGCAGAGATAATCGAGGAGGCGAGCAGTACTTC
d_call: -
v_call: TRBV15
clone_size: -
j_call: TRBJ2-7

cdr3_aa: CASRNRQLNTEAFF
cdr3_nt: TGTGCCAGCAGGAACAGACAGCTGAACACTGAAGCTTTCTTT
d_call: -
v_call: TRBV27
clone_size: few
j_call: TRBJ1-1

cdr3_aa: CASSPEPTPHEQYF
cdr3_nt: TGTGCCAGCAGCCCCGAACCCACTCCCCACGAGCAGTACTTC
d_call: -
v_call: TRBV12-3/TRBV12-4
clone_size: -
j_call: TRBJ2-7